The source of this TCR beta chain is a study of shared clonotypes between healthy human individuals. Across the whole study: Donors had three CD4 naive, three CD4 memory, two CD8 naive and one CD8 memory plate apiece. Whole-study results and caveats: Among a few donors, about 4.6% of naive CD4 clonotypes were found in common.

Per sorted-subset replicate PCR, input was about 180 ng DNA, representing 30,000 or so T cell genomes. The assay was immunoSEQ multiplex PCR, and TCRdb's table has in-frame clones only and misses some. Among 600,000 to 700,000 clones, around four fifths were seen once, and the ten largest hold about 1.8%. Of note for this clone: Its antigen is currently unknown.

The specimen was memory CD4+ T cells sorted from blood. The subset: CD45RA-negative fraction. The TCR originated in a woman in her twenties or thirties in good health.

The CDR3 sequence is CASSYSQQANYGYTF. The CDR3 DNA sequence: TGTGCCAGCAGTTACTCCCAACAAGCTAACTATGGCTACACCTTC. The rearrangement links TRBV6-6 to TRBJ1-2, with D hard to call. This CDR3 has 15 residues. V was cut by 0 bases and J by 0 bases, with 8 bases left in between. Germline V gene data show CDR1 as MNHNY and CDR2 as SVGAGI (reference sequence).